This T cell receptor (beta chain) was retrieved from a study of blood T cells in healthy people across ages. A word on this clonotype: Its antigen is undetermined.

The trim removed 6 bases at V and 7 bases at J, leaving 9 bases unmatched. CDR1 and CDR2 from the germline V gene are DFQATT and SNEGSKA (reference sequence). There are 12 residues in the CDR3. Study outcomes and limitations: PBMCs were not sorted, which prevented a conclusive comparison of naive versus antigen-experienced cells.

Each sample gave at least 6.5 million isolated PBMCs. It was with a sample-barcoded 5' primer and a J-beta primer mix that a second PCR of roughly 7 to 12 cycles was run. TCRdb used MiXCR to reprocess the 5' RACE reads, holding one entry per CDR3 protein. The table lists 1.5 million to 2 million distinct CDR3 sequences, about 31% of them singletons, with around 11% in the top ten. The sequencing input was blood. The chain links TRBV20-1 to TRBJ2-7; TRBD2 matches 7 bases. The receptor was isolated from a woman aged 30 to 39 in good health. The CDR3 DNA is TGCAGTGCCAAGGCACTAGCGCGGGAGCAGTACTTC. Its protein product is CSAKALAREQYF.